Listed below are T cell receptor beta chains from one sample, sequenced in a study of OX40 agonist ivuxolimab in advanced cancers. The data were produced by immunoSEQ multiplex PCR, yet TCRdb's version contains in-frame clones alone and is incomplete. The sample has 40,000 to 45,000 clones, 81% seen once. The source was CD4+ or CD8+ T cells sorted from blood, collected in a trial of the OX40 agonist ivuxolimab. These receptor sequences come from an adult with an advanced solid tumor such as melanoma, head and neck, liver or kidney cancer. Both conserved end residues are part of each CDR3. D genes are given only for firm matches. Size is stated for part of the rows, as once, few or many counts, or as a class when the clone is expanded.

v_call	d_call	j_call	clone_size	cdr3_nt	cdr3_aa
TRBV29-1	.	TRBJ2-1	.	TGCAGCGACAGCGGCGGAAATTACAATGAGCAGTTCTTC	CSDSGGNYNEQFF
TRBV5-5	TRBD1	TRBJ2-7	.	TGTGCCAGCAGCTTGGGGACCGGGACAGGGGCCTACGAGCAGTACTTC	CASSLGTGTGAYEQYF
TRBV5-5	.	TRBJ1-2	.	TGTGCCAGCAGCATAGCTAGCTCCTATGGCTACACCTTC	CASSIASSYGYTF
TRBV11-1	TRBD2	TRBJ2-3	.	TGTGCCAGCAGCGCAATAGCGGGAGTGGTAGATACGCAGTATTTT	CASSAIAGVVDTQYF
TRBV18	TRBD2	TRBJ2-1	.	TGTGCCAGCTCACCTCCCGGGACTAGCGGGAGGGGAAATGAGCAGTTCTTC	CASSPPGTSGRGNEQFF
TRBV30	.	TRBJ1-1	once	TGTGCCTGGAGCGGGTGGAGGGATATAAAAGCTTTCTTT	CAWSGWRDIKAFF
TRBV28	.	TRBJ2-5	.	TGTGCCAGCACCGGGCGACAGATCCAAGAGACCCAGTACTTC	CASTGRQIQETQYF
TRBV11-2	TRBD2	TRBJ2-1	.	TGTGCCAGCAGCTTCCCGGGAGGGGGGGGTGAGCAGTTCTTC	CASSFPGGGGEQFF
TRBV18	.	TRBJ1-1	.	TGTGCCAGCTCAACACTGGGCCCCACTGAAGCTTTCTTT	CASSTLGPTEAFF
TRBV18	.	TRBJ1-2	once	TGTGCCAGCTCACCTGAGACAGCCTTTTCCTATGGCTACACCTTC	CASSPETAFSYGYTF
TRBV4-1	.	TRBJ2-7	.	TGCGCCAGCAGCCGCTATTCCGGGAGCCCCTACGAGCAGTACTTC	CASSRYSGSPYEQYF
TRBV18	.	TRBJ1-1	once	TGTGCCAGCTCACCATTAAGCGGGGACACTGAAGCTTTCTTT	CASSPLSGDTEAFF
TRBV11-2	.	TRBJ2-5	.	TGTGCCAGCAGCTTAGAGCCCGAAGAGACCCAGTACTTC	CASSLEPEETQYF
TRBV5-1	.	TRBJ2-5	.	TGCGCCAGCGGAAGTCAAGAGACCCAGTACTTC	CASGSQETQYF
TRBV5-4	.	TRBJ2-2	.	TGTGCCAGCAGCCTCGGAGGGCGGACAGGGAACACCGGGGAGCTGTTTTTT	CASSLGGRTGNTGELFF
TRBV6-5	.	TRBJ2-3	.	TGTGCCAGCAGTTTGAGGCCATACACAGATACGCAGTATTTT	CASSLRPYTDTQYF
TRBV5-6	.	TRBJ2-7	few	TGTGCCAGCAGCTTGGAACCCTACGAGCAGTACTTC	CASSLEPYEQYF
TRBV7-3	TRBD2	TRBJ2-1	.	TGTGCCAGCAGCTCCTCGGGAGGCCGGGAGGAGCAGTTCTTC	CASSSSGGREEQFF
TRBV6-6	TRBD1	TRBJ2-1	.	TGTGCCAGCAGCCGGACAGGGTCTGGCTACAATGAGCAGTTCTTC	CASSRTGSGYNEQFF
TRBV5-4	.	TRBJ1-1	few	TGTGCCAGCAGCCAGGACATGAACACTGAAGCTTTCTTT	CASSQDMNTEAFF
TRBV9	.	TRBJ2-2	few	TGTGCCAGCAGCGTAACGACAGGTTTGAACACCGGGGAGCTGTTTTTT	CASSVTTGLNTGELFF
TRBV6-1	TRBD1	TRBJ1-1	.	TGTGCCAGCAGTGTTCCGGGACAGGGGGCAGGTAACACTGAAGCTTTCTTT	CASSVPGQGAGNTEAFF
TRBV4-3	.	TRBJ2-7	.	TGCGCCAGCAGCCAAGATGATGGGGGATCCTACGAGCAGTACTTC	CASSQDDGGSYEQYF
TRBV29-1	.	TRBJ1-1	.	TGCAGCGTTGAGGGACCTAGTAAGGACACTGAAGCTTTCTTT	CSVEGPSKDTEAFF
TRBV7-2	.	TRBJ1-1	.	TGTGCCAGCAGCCCAGGAGTTACGAACACTGAAGCTTTCTTT	CASSPGVTNTEAFF
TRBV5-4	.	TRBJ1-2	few	TGTGCCAGCACGGACGGACAACACTATGGCTACACCTTC	CASTDGQHYGYTF
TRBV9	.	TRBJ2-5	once	TGTGCCAGCAGCGTAGGAGGAGAGACCCAGTACTTC	CASSVGGETQYF
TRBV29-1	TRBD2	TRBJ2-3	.	TGCAGCGTTGAAGATCCAGGCGGGAGGAGCACAGATACGCAGTATTTT	CSVEDPGGRSTDTQYF
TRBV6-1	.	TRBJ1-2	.	TGTGCCAGCAGTGATATCCGGGGGGCCTATGGCTACACCTTC	CASSDIRGAYGYTF
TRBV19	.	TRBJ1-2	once	TGTGCCAGTAGTGGCGTCCGGCGAGCTAACTATGGCTACACCTTC	CASSGVRRANYGYTF
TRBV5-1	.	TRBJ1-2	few	TGCGCCAGCAGCTTACTGACAGCCTCCTATGGCTACACCTTC	CASSLLTASYGYTF
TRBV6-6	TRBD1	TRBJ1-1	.	TGTGCCAGCAGTAATGGACAGGGTCTAAGCTCTGAAGCTTTCTTT	CASSNGQGLSSEAFF
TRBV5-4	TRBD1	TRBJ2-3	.	TGTGCCAGCTCCCCGGGACAGGGTGATTCGATGCAGTATTTT	CASSPGQGDSMQYF
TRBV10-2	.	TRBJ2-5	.	TGCGCCAGCAGTGTAGGGGGGTCGGGCGAGACCCAGTACTTC	CASSVGGSGETQYF
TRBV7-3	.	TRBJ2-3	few	TGTGCCAGCAGCTTAACTGGGACTTCCGCCACAGATACGCAGTATTTT	CASSLTGTSATDTQYF
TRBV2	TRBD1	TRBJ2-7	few	TGTGCCAGCAGTGGGCAGGGGGTAGTGAGCGAGCAGTACTTC	CASSGQGVVSEQYF
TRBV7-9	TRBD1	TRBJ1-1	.	TGTGCCAGCAGCATAGGACAGGGGAGCGGGAACACTGAAGCTTTCTTT	CASSIGQGSGNTEAFF
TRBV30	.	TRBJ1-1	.	TGTGCCTGGAGTCGCCGGATGAACACTGAAGCTTTCTTT	CAWSRRMNTEAFF
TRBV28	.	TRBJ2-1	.	TGTGCCAGCAGTTCCCATACAAGTCCGAGTGAGCAGTTCTTC	CASSSHTSPSEQFF
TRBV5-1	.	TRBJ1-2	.	TGCGCCAGCAGCCCGGATACCGTTGGTCTTCTACTAAATGGCTACACCTTC	CASSPDTVGLLLNGYTF
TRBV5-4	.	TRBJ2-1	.	TGTGCCAGCAGCTTGTTCGCCGGGACCACTTACAATGAGCAGTTCTTC	CASSLFAGTTYNEQFF
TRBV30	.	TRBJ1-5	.	TGTGCCTGGAGTGAGGCGGGGGGAGCCCTTAAACAGCATTTT	CAWSEAGGALKQHF
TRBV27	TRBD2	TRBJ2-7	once	TGTGCCAGCAGTCCCTCGGGAGGGTACGAGCAGTACTTC	CASSPSGGYEQYF
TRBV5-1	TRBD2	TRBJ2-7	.	TGCGCCAGCAGCTTCGGGGGGGCGTATAACTACGAGCAGTACTTC	CASSFGGAYNYEQYF
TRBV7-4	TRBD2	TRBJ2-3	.	TGTGCCAGCAGCTTAGCGCGGGCTAGCGGGAACCGAATTAGCACAGATACGCAGTATTTT	CASSLARASGNRISTDTQYF
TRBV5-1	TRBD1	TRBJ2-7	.	TGCGCCAGCAGCCCCGGGACAGGAGTGCGCTACGAGCAGTACTTC	CASSPGTGVRYEQYF
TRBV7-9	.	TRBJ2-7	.	TGTGCCAGCAGCTTACCGAGCTCCTACGAGCAGTACTTC	CASSLPSSYEQYF